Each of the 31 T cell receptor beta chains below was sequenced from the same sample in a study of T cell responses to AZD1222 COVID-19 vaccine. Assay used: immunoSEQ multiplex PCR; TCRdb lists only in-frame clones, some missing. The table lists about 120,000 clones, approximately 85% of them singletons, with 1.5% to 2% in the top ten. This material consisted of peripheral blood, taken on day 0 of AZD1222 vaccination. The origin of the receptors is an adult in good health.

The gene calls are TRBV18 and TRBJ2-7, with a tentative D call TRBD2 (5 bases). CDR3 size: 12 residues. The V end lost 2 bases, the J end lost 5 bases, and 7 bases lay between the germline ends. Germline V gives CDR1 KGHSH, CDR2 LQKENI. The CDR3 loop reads CASSPGRDEQYF. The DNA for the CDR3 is TGTGCCAGCTCACCAGGGAGAGACGAGCAGTACTTC.

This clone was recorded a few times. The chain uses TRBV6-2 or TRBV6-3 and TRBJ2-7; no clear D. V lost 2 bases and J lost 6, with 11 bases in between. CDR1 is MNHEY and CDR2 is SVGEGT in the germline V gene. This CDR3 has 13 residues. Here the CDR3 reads CASSYLHRREQYF. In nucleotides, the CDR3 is TGTGCCAGCAGTTACCTCCACAGACGCGAGCAGTACTTC.

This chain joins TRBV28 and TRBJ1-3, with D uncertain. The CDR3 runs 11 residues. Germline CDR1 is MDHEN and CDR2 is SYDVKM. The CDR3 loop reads CGTNSGNTIYF. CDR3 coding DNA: TGTGGCACAAACTCTGGAAACACCATATATTTT.

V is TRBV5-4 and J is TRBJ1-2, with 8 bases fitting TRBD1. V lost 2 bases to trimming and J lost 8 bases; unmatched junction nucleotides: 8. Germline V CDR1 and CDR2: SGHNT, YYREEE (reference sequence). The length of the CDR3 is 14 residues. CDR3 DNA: TGTGCCAGCAGCTTCTCTCAGGGGGCGCGCGGCTACACCTTC. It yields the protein CASSFSQGARGYTF.

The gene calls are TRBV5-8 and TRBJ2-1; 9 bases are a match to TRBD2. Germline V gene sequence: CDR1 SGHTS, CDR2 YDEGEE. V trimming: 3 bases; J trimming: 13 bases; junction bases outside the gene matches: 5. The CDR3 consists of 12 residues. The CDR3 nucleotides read TGTGCCAGCAGCTCCCCGGGGACTAGCCAGTTCTTC. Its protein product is CASSSPGTSQFF.

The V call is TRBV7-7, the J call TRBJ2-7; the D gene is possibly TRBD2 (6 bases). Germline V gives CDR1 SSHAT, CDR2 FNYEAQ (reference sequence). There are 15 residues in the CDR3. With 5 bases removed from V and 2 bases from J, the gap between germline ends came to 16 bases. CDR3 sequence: CASSPLPGSTYEQYF. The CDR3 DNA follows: TGTGCCAGCAGCCCACTCCCCGGGAGTACCTACGAGCAGTACTTC.

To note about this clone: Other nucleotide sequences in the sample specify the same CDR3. CDR3 nucleotides: TGTGCCAGCAGCTTGGGCAGGGGTAATTCACCCCTCCACTTT. It encodes CASSLGRGNSPLHF. The chain joins TRBV5-5 to TRBJ1-6, with a possible D match to TRBD1 (6 bases). The ends were cut back, 0 bases at V and 6 bases at J, with 7 bases in the middle. This CDR3 has 14 residues. The germline V gene encodes CDR1 SGHKS and CDR2 YYEKEE (reference sequence).

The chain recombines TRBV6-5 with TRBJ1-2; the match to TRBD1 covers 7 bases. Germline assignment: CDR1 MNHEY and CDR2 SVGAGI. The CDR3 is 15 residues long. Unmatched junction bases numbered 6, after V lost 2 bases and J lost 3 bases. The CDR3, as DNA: TGTGCCAGCAGTTACCACAATACAGGGGACTATGGCTACACCTTC. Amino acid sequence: CASSYHNTGDYGYTF.

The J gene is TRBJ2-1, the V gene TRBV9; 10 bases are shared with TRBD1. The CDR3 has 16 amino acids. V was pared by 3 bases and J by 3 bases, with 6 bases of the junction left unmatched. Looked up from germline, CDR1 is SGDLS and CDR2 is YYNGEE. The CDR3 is CASSDRDRGNYNEQFF. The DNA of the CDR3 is TGTGCCAGCAGCGACCGGGACAGGGGAAACTACAATGAGCAGTTCTTC.

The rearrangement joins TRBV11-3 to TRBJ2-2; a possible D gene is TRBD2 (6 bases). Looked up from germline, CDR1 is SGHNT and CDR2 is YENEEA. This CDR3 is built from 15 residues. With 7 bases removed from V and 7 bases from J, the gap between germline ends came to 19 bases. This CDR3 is CASTGSSASGGELFF. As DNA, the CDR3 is TGTGCCAGCACGGGATCTAGCGCCTCGGGCGGGGAGCTGTTTTTT.

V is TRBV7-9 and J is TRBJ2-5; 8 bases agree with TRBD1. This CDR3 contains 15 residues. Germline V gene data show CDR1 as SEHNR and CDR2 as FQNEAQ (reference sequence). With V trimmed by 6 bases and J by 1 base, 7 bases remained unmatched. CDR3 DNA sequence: TGTGCCAGCAGTCTCGGACAGGGCCCCCAAGAGACCCAGTACTTC. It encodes CASSLGQGPQETQYF.

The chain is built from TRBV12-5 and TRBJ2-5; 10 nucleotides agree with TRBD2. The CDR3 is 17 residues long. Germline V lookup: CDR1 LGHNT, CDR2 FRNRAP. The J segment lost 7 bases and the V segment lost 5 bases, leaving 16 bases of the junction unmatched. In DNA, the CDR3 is TGTGCTAGTGGTCCAGACTCTTCCTTAGCGGGAGGTGCGACCCAGTACTTC. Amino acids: CASGPDSSLAGGATQYF.

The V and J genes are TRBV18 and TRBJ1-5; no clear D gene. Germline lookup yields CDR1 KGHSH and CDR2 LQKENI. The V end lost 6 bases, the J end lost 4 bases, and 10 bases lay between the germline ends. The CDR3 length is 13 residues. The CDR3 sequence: CASSGVLNQPQHF. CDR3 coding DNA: TGTGCCAGCTCCGGGGTGCTGAATCAGCCCCAGCATTTT.

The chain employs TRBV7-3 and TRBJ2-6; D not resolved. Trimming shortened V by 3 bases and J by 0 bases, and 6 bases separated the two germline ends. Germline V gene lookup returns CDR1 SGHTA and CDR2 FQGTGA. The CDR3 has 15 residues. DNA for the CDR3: TGTGCCAGCAGCTTCCGTAACTCTGGGGCCAACGTCCTGACTTTC. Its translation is CASSFRNSGANVLTF.

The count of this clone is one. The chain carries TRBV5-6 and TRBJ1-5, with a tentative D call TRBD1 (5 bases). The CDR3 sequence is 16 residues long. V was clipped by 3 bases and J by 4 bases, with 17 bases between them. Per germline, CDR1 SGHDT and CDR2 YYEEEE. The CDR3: CASSSYNAGGNQPQHF. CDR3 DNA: TGTGCCAGCAGCTCCTACAATGCGGGGGGGAATCAGCCCCAGCATTTT.

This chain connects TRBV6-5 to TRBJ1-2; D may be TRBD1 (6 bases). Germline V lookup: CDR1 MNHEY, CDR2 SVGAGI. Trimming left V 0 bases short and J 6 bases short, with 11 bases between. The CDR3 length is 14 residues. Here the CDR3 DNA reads TGTGCCAGCAGTTACTCGATGGGGGGGCATGGCTACACCTTC. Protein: CASSYSMGGHGYTF.

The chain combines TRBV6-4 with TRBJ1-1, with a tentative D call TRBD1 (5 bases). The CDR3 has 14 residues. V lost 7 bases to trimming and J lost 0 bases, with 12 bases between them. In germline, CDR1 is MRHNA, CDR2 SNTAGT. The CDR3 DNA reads TGTGCCAGCAAGTTCGACAGCCTGAACACTGAAGCTTTCTTT. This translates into CASKFDSLNTEAFF.

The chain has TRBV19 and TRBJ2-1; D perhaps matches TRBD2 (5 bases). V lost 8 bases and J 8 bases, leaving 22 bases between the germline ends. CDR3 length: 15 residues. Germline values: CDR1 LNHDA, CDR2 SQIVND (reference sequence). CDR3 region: CASRTSDGIFYEQFF. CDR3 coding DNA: TGTGCCAGTCGTACTTCCGACGGGATTTTCTATGAGCAGTTCTTC.

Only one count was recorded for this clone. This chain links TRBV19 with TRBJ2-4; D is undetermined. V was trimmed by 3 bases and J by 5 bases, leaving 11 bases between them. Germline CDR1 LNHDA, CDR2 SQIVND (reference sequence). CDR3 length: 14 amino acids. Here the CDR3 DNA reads TGTGCCAGTAGTATTATAAGGTCGGAAAACATTCAGTACTTC. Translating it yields CASSIIRSENIQYF.

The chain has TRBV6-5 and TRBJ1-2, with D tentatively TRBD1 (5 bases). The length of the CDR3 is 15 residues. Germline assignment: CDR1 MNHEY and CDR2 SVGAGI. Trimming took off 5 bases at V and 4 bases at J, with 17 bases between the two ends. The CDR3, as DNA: TGTGCCAGCAGTCGCCGGGACGGCGGGTTCTATGGCTACACCTTC. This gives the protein CASSRRDGGFYGYTF.

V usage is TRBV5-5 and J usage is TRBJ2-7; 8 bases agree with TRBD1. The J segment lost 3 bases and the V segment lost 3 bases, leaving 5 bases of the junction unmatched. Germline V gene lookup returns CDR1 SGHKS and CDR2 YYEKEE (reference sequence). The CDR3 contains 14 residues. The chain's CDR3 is CASSYQGANYEQYF. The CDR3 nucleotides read TGTGCCAGCAGCTACCAGGGGGCTAACTACGAGCAGTACTTC. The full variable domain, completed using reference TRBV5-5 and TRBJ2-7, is DAGVTQSPTHLIKTRGQQVTLRCSPISGHKSVSWYQQVLGQGPQFIFQYYEKEERGRGNFPDRFSARQFPNYSSELNVNALLLGDSALYLCASSYQGANYEQYFGPGTRLTVT.

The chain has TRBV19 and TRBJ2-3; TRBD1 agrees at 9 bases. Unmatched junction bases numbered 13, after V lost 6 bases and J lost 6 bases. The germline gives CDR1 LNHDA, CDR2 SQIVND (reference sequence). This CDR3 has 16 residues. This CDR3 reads CASRIGRTGGADTQYF. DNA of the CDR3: TGTGCCAGTAGGATTGGCAGAACAGGGGGCGCCGATACGCAGTATTTT.

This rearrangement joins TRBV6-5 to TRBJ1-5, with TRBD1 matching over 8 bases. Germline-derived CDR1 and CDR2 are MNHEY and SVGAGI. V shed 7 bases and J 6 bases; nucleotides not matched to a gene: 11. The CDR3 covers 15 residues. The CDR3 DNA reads TGTGCCAGCACCCGACAGGGGATTGGTGCTCAGCCCCAGCATTTT. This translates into CASTRQGIGAQPQHF.

Here the CDR3 DNA reads TGTGCCAGCAGCTCGACCAGGGGGAGGGGAAACACCATATATTTT. It encodes CASSSTRGRGNTIYF. The rearrangement joins TRBV11-2 to TRBJ1-3; TRBD1 aligns across 7 bases. In germline, CDR1 is SGHAT, CDR2 FQNNGV. J lost 4 bases, V lost 4 bases, and 7 bases had no gene match. CDR3 size: 15 residues.

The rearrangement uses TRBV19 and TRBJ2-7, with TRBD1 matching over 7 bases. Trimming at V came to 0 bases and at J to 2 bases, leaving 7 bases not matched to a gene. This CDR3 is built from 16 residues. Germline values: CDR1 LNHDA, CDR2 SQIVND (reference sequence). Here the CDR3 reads CASSIDGQVSPYEQYF. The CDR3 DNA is TGTGCCAGTAGTATAGATGGACAGGTCTCTCCCTACGAGCAGTACTTC.

CDR3 amino acids: CASSFARGHNEQFF. The DNA of the CDR3 is TGTGCCAGCAGCTTTGCCAGGGGGCACAATGAGCAGTTCTTC. This chain joins TRBV7-9 and TRBJ2-1, with 8 bases matching TRBD1. V shed 3 bases and J 5 bases; nucleotides not matched to a gene: 3. The CDR3 consists of 14 residues. Germline V gives CDR1 SEHNR, CDR2 FQNEAQ (reference sequence).

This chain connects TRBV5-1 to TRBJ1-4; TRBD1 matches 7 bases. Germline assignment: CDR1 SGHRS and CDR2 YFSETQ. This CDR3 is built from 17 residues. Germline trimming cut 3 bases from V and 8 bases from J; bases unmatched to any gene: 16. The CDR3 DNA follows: TGCGCCAGCAGCTGGAATCGACAGGGTAATATAGGGGAAAAACTGTTTTTT. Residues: CASSWNRQGNIGEKLFF.

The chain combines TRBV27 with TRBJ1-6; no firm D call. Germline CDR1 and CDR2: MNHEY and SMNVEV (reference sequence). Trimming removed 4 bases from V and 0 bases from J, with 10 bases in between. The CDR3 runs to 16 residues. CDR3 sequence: CASSSRPSSYNSPLHF. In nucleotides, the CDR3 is TGTGCCAGCAGTTCCCGACCCAGCTCCTATAATTCACCCCTCCACTTT.

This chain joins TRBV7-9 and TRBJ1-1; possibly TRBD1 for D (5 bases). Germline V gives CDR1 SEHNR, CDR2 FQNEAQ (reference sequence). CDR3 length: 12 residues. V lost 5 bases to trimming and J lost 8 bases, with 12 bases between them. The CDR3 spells CASSPQDGEAFF. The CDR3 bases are TGTGCCAGCAGCCCACAGGACGGGGAAGCTTTCTTT.

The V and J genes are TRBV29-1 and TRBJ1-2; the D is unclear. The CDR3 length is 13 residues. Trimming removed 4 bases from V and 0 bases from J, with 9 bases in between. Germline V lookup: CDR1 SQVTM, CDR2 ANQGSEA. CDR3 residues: CSVVRITNYGYTF. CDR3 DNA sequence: TGCAGCGTTGTTAGGATCACTAACTATGGCTACACCTTC.

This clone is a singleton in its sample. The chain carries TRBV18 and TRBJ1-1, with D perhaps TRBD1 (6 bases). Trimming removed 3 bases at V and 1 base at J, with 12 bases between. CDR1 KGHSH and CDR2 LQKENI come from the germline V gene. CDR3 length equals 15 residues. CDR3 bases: TGTGCCAGCTCACCCTTGAGGGGGACGAACACTGAAGCTTTCTTT. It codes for CASSPLRGTNTEAFF.